The 6 T cell receptor beta chains reported below all come from one sample, sequenced in a study of chemoradiotherapy in HPV16-positive cancers. Profiling relied on immunoSEQ multiplex PCR, and the TCRdb table lists in-frame clones only, not all of them. The repertoire consists of around 20,000 clones, with around 78% occurring once and the leading ten covering 2% to 3%. Sample acquisition took place from a patient who underwent chemoradiotherapy. The receptor source for this set is a human donor with HPV-associated anogenital cancer.

This clone was counted a single time. The gene calls are TRBV15 and TRBJ2-6; D may be TRBD1 or TRBD2 (5 bases each). The germline V gene has CDR1 LNHNV and CDR2 YYDKDF (reference sequence). Deletions cut 0 bases from V and 2 bases from J, with 8 bases between. The CDR3 consists of 16 residues. CDR3 in DNA: TGTGCCACCAGCAGAGATCTGGGGGCTGGGGCCAACGTCCTGACTTTC. Protein sequence: CATSRDLGAGANVLTF.

The chain combines TRBV27 with TRBJ2-1; D tentatively fits TRBD1 or TRBD2 (5 bases each). The V and J ends lost 0 bases and 6 bases respectively, with 9 bases between them. The CDR3 length is 14 residues. Per the germline V gene, CDR1 is MNHEY and CDR2 is SMNVEV (reference sequence). The CDR3 region is CASSLSGRGNEQFF. In DNA, the CDR3 is TGTGCCAGCAGTTTATCGGGACGGGGCAATGAGCAGTTCTTC.

The rearrangement uses TRBV7-2 and TRBJ1-5; D uncertain. V shed 1 base and J shed 7 bases, with 11 bases lying between them. The germline CDR1 and CDR2 sequences are SGHTA and FQGNSA. CDR3 length: 14 residues. CDR3 sequence: CASSLDPDQQPQHF. In DNA form, the CDR3 reads TGTGCCAGCAGCTTAGATCCGGATCAACAGCCCCAGCATTTT.

The rearrangement links TRBV2 to TRBJ1-3; no reliable D call. The V end was cut by 6 bases, the J end by 0 bases, with 12 bases between. The germline V gene encodes CDR1 SNHLY and CDR2 FYNNEI. The CDR3 is 15 residues long. CDR3 loop: CASRPLASSGNTIYF. The CDR3 nucleotides read TGTGCCAGCAGGCCCTTGGCTAGCTCTGGAAACACCATATATTTT.

The chain uses TRBV19 and TRBJ1-1, with D uncertain. With 4 bases removed from V and 5 bases from J, the gap between germline ends came to 14 bases. The CDR3 loop spans 14 amino acids. The germline CDR1 and CDR2 sequences are LNHDA and SQIVND (reference sequence). As DNA, the CDR3 is TGTGCCAGTAGTAGCCAGGCCGGCCGGACTGAAGCTTTCTTT. Translated: CASSSQAGRTEAFF.

V is TRBV7-2 and J is TRBJ2-7, with TRBD2 matching 7 bases. Germline values: CDR1 SGHTA, CDR2 FQGNSA. This CDR3 contains 13 residues. The J segment lost 5 bases and the V segment lost 1 base, leaving 2 bases of the junction unmatched. The chain's CDR3 is CASSLVRGDEQYF. CDR3 nucleotide sequence: TGTGCCAGCAGCTTAGTACGGGGGGACGAGCAGTACTTC.